The rows below give T cell receptor beta chains drawn from one sample of a study of blood T cell repertoires in COVID-19. The assay was immunoSEQ multiplex PCR, and TCRdb's table has in-frame clones only and misses some. The data contain fewer than 450,000 clones, around nine tenths of them singletons. The sequencing sample was made of peripheral blood. The receptors originated from a woman under 30 who had recovered from COVID-19. CDR3s leave out the opening cysteine and the closing phenylalanine or tryptophan. Clone size, where shown, is once, few, many, or a class for clones that have expanded.

>TRBJ2-1|NA|TRBV7-9
ASTSIAGAGEQF
>TRBJ1-5|NA|TRBV19
ASSAYRVGSNQPQH
>TRBJ2-3|NA|TRBV11-3
ASSLDGSADTQY
>TRBJ1-2|NA|TRBV12-3/TRBV12-4
ASSYREGYGYT
>TRBJ2-1|NA|TRBV19
ASSRGSSYNEQF
>TRBJ2-1|NA|TRBV7-2
ASSGRQGSALRGEQF
>TRBJ1-5|NA|TRBV4-3
ASSQEPNGDQPQH
>TRBJ1-2|NA|TRBV5-6
ASSGTGGDYGYT
>TRBJ2-5|NA|TRBV6-2/TRBV6-3
ASSSRDREAETQY
>TRBJ2-2|few|TRBV24-1
ATSDPTRGRPTGELF
>TRBJ2-6|NA|TRBV9
ASSVVGGSGANVLT
>TRBJ2-1|NA|TRBV11-2
ASSLEVLAGSAGYNEQF
>TRBJ2-5|NA|TRBV6-2/TRBV6-3
ASSSEYPETQY
>TRBJ2-6|NA|TRBV11-3
ASSHAGSSGANVLT
>TRBJ1-1|NA|TRBV11-2
ATRQGADTEAF
>TRBJ2-1|NA|TRBV5-1
ASSLEGGRVDEQF
>TRBJ2-5|NA|TRBV21-1
ASHRHRGHVEETQY
>TRBJ1-2|NA|TRBV29-1
SARRVPDYGYT
>TRBJ1-6|NA|TRBV27
ASSSGTGANSPLH
>TRBJ2-1|NA|TRBV6-5
ASSYGAGEGYNEQF
>TRBJ1-4|NA|TRBV6-6
ASSYRGQGRAEKLF
>TRBJ2-3|NA|TRBV7-2
ASSLVSTSGADTQY
>TRBJ1-1|NA|TRBV12-3/TRBV12-4
ASSLGQGTEAF
>TRBJ1-6|NA|TRBV2
ASSEARGSPLH
>TRBJ1-2|NA|TRBV4-1
ASSQVQGQSYGYT
>TRBJ1-1|NA|TRBV6-5
ASKKGPEGTEAF
>TRBJ1-3|NA|TRBV7-6
ASSPRRGQETGNTIY
>TRBJ2-3|NA|TRBV19
ASSIGVGTSTDTQY
>TRBJ2-3|NA|TRBV9
ASSAGLASENTQY
>TRBJ2-3|few|TRBV11-3
ASSLGGSGADTQY
>TRBJ2-1|NA|TRBV5-1
ASSLREIYNEQF
>TRBJ1-5|once|TRBV4-1
ASSQRITGLVGAYQPQH
>TRBJ1-5|NA|TRBV19
ASSIDRILNQPQH
>TRBJ2-3|NA|TRBV5-6
ASSRGTSVPDTQY
>TRBJ1-3|NA|TRBV30
AWGYRVIRNTIY
>TRBJ2-1|NA|TRBV4-3
ASSQALSSYNEQF
>TRBJ2-2|NA|TRBV11-2
ASSLDSGIAGGPGTGELF
>TRBJ1-2|NA|TRBV24-1
ATPRTGPSTEGYT
>TRBJ1-5|NA|TRBV19
ASIERVDGNQPQH
>TRBJ2-5|NA|TRBV4-1
ASSQVTGRETQY
>TRBJ1-1|NA|TRBV27
ASSLWATERTEAF
>TRBJ2-1|NA|TRBV25-1
ASSEGGLSYNEQF
>TRBJ2-3|once|TRBV15
ATSRRTSGRDLDTQY
>TRBJ2-1|NA|TRBV7-2
ASSLWGQGQF
>TRBJ1-2|NA|TRBV12-3/TRBV12-4
ASSFQGGYGYT
>TRBJ1-1|NA|TRBV11-2
ASSTRWGDTEAF
>TRBJ1-1|NA|TRBV6-5
ASSYSSSPAEAF
>TRBJ1-5|NA|TRBV5-4
ASTKDRGNSNQPQH
>TRBJ1-3|few|TRBV4-3
ASSQDPPGAGNTIY
>TRBJ2-1|NA|TRBV27
ASIRMDEQF
>TRBJ2-5|NA|TRBV6-2/TRBV6-3
ASSYSRKETQY
>TRBJ2-2|NA|TRBV9
ASRGLGNTGELF
>TRBJ2-5|NA|TRBV7-9
ASSEGWVQETQY
>TRBJ2-1|NA|TRBV30
AWSVRASGHNEQF
>TRBJ2-1|NA|TRBV3-1/TRBV3-2
ASSQSGIIYNEQF